This entry lists 8 T cell receptor beta chains sequenced from one sample in a study of control samples from healthy donors and cancer patients (dated by TCRdb to the early 2020s). The method was the immunoSEQ multiplex PCR assay. The immuneACCESS repertoire file appears here via TCRdb, limited to in-frame rearrangements. These files lack a portion of the clones; in checked studies, under half of the deficit traces to unresolved V genes, and the cause of the others is not known. Present in this sample are some 100,000 clones, around three quarters of which were seen just once. Clones ranked in the top ten supply about 10% of the sample. The sample consisted of blood. All receptors come from a woman in her 30s in good health.

The chain carries TRBV9 and TRBJ1-1, with 8 bases fitting TRBD1. The CDR3 covers 14 residues. Germline-derived CDR1 and CDR2 are SGDLS and YYNGEE. V was pared by 0 bases and J by 5 bases, with 3 bases of the junction left unmatched. The CDR3 DNA reads as TGTGCCAGCAGCGTAGCTGGACAGGGTACTGAAGCTTTCTTT. Its translation: CASSVAGQGTEAFF.

The CDR3 region is CASSPPGLAGGVTDTQYF. In nucleotides, the CDR3 is TGTGCCAGCTCACCACCGGGACTAGCGGGGGGGGTCACAGATACGCAGTATTTT. The chain is built from TRBV18 and TRBJ2-3, with 16 bases aligning to TRBD2. Trimming at V came to 0 bases and at J to 2 bases, leaving 2 bases not matched to a gene. Germline loops: CDR1 KGHSH, CDR2 LQKENI. This CDR3 is built from 18 residues.

The chain employs TRBV3-1 (or the pseudogene TRBV3-2) and TRBJ2-7; a possible D gene is TRBD1 (5 bases). Germline CDR1 LGHDT, CDR2 YNNKEL (reference sequence). CDR3 size: 13 residues. The V gene lost 3 bases and the J gene lost 0 bases, with 6 bases spanning the gap. This chain's CDR3 is CASSQDNSYEQYF. CDR3 bases: TGTGCCAGCAGCCAGGACAACTCCTACGAGCAGTACTTC.

J is TRBJ1-6 and V is TRBV10-3, with D perhaps TRBD1 (5 bases). CDR3 length: 14 residues. Trimming took 7 bases from V and 7 from J, leaving 14 bases between them. Germline assignment: CDR1 ENHRY and CDR2 SYGVKD. Here the CDR3 DNA reads TGTGCCATCAAAACAGAGACAGCCAATTCACCCCTCCACTTT. It codes for CAIKTETANSPLHF.

The chain is built from TRBV9 and TRBJ1-1; D is uncertain. With 3 bases removed from V and 0 bases from J, the gap between germline ends came to 9 bases. The germline gives CDR1 SGDLS, CDR2 YYNGEE. The CDR3 has 14 residues. This chain's CDR3 is CASSADGVNTEAFF. The CDR3 DNA follows: TGTGCCAGCAGCGCGGACGGGGTGAACACTGAAGCTTTCTTT.

This chain joins TRBV29-1 and TRBJ2-2, with 7 bases that match TRBD1. V was clipped by 7 bases and J by 9 bases; unmatched bases: 14. This CDR3 comprises 14 residues. CDR1 is SQVTM and CDR2 is ANQGSEA in the germline V gene. In DNA form, the CDR3 reads TGCAGCGCATGGGACAGTCAGTCACCGCGGGAGCTGTTTTTT. Its translation: CSAWDSQSPRELFF.

The rearrangement joins TRBV21-1 to TRBJ1-3; the tabulated D call, TRBD1, remains unverified against the DNA. TRBV21-1 has pseudogene status. The CDR3 contains 17 residues. CDR3 nucleotides: TGTGCCAGCAGCAATGGGCCAGGTTCCCGCTCTGGAAACACCATATATTTT. It specifies CASSNGPGSRSGNTIYF.

J is TRBJ2-5 and V is TRBV19; 11 bases line up with TRBD2. J gave up 2 bases and V 4 bases, and 6 bases lay outside the gene matches. Germline V gene data show CDR1 as LNHDA and CDR2 as SQIVND (reference sequence). The CDR3 spans 16 residues. CDR3 in DNA: TGTGCCAGTAGTAGGTCTAGCGGGGGGCCGCAAGAGACCCAGTACTTC. Its translation: CASSRSSGGPQETQYF.